This T cell receptor beta chain was obtained from a study of T cells after yellow fever vaccination. V was trimmed by 1 base and J by 5 bases, leaving 5 bases between them. This CDR3 is 13 amino acids long. CDR1 MGHRA and CDR2 YSYEKL come from the germline V gene. This clonotype was counted many times. MiXCR, run by TCRdb on the 5' RACE reads, gives a single entry per CDR3 protein. The sample carries fewer than 35,000 distinct CDR3 sequences, roughly a tenth recorded once. The chain has TRBV4-1 and TRBJ1-4, with unresolved D. The material was PBMCs, either bulk or a sorted T-cell subset (CD4+, CD8+, memory, or dextramer-sorted; not recorded which), obtained around 16 days after the first yellow fever vaccination. The TCR originated in a man between 18 and 35 years old who received the YFV17D yellow fever vaccine. The CDR3 coding sequence is TGCGCCAGCAGCCAAGGACAAAATGAAAAACTGTTTTTT. This gives the protein CASSQGQNEKLFF.